The sequence of this T cell receptor (beta chain) was determined in a study of blood T cell repertoires in COVID-19. Study summary: COVID-19 samples collected from the United States, Italy and Spain covered acute and convalescent phases. T cells, B-cell-depleted T cells, or PBMCs provided the cDNA or gDNA that served as material.

The CDR3 sequence is 16 residues long. Trimming took 3 bases from V and 4 from J, leaving 16 bases between them. Looked up from germline, CDR1 is MNHEY and CDR2 is SMNVEV (reference sequence). The authors' processing: Reference gene primer amplification gave nucleated cell count estimates. Assay used: immunoSEQ multiplex PCR; TCRdb lists only in-frame clones, some missing. V and J calls and clone size are as listed in that table; D and trimming were resolved from the DNA. The sample yields 250,000 to 300,000 clones, 86% seen once. This chain connects TRBV27 to TRBJ2-1; a weak D match, TRBD1 (5 bases). The sequencing input was peripheral blood. This receptor was taken from a man between 18 and 35 years old with active or convalescent COVID-19. This CDR3 reads CASSFLQAAFYNEQFF. The CDR3 DNA sequence: TGTGCCAGCAGTTTCTTACAGGCAGCCTTTTACAATGAGCAGTTCTTC.